This T cell receptor beta chain was documented in a study of blood T cell repertoires in COVID-19. Study information: PBMCs, B-cell-depleted T cells, or T cells were the source of the cDNA or gDNA that made up the material.

As processed by the authors: Amplified reference gene primers provided the basis for estimating nucleated cell counts. Repertoires were generated with immunoSEQ multiplex PCR, while TCRdb's copy carries only in-frame clones and drops some. V and J calls plus clone size are reproduced from that table; the DNA served to infer D and trimming. The sample consists of approximately 40,000 clones, 85% to 95% of them appearing once. V was pared by 1 base and J by 5 bases, with 17 bases between. Germline assignment: CDR1 LGHNA and CDR2 YSLEER. This CDR3 has 16 residues. Sequencing used peripheral blood. This receptor was taken from a human donor in a cohort sampled during active COVID-19. The rearrangement links TRBV4-3 to TRBJ2-5; D may be TRBD1 (8 bases). CDR3 DNA sequence: TGCGCCAGCAGCCAAGTTTACAGGGGGGGCCTGGAGACCCAGTACTTC. Translation gives CASSQVYRGGLETQYF.